One sample yielded the 27 T cell receptor beta chains listed below, sequenced in a study of blood T cells in healthy people across ages. The authors ran a second PCR of about 6 to 11 cycles using a sample-barcoded 5' primer and a J-beta primer mix. TCRdb re-called the 5' RACE reads through MiXCR, storing one row per CDR3 protein. The data hold around 1,000,000 distinct CDR3 sequences, with under 40% observed a single time. The specimen was blood. These receptors all come from a man between 18 and 35 years old in good health.

The chain carries TRBV6-1 and TRBJ2-7; D is unclear. Trimming took off 6 bases at V and 0 bases at J, with 9 bases between the two ends. CDR3 length equals 13 residues. Per germline, CDR1 MNHNS and CDR2 SASEGT. Here the CDR3 DNA reads TGTGCCAGCAGGGGTGAAGTCTCCTACGAGCAGTACTTC. This translates into CASRGEVSYEQYF.

This chain links TRBV6-1 with TRBJ1-1; D ambiguous. Trimming stripped 2 bases from V and 3 bases from J, with 10 bases between. Germline CDR1 and CDR2: MNHNS and SASEGT. The CDR3 length is 14 residues. In DNA form, the CDR3 reads TGTGCCAGCAGTGAACCCAGCCCCCACACTGAAGCTTTCTTT. The encoded protein is CASSEPSPHTEAFF.

On this clonotype itself: This likely comes from a read error, as the CDR3 has no conserved phenylalanine or tryptophan at its end. This chain uses TRBV6-6 with TRBJ1-4; D gene unclear. The CDR3 has 14 residues. The V end was cut by 2 bases, the J end by 13 bases, with 17 bases between. CDR1 MNHNY and CDR2 SVGAGI come from the germline V gene (reference sequence). CDR3 protein: CASSYPDRESPLFY. DNA for the CDR3: TGTGCCAGCAGTTACCCGGACCGTGAGAGCCCACTGTTTTAT.

V and J are TRBV4-1 and TRBJ2-3; D remains ambiguous. Trimming left V 2 bases short and J 3 bases short, with 6 bases between. Germline CDR1 is MGHRA and CDR2 is YSYEKL. This CDR3 comprises 13 residues. This CDR3 is CASSQLFTDTQYF. In DNA, the CDR3 is TGCGCCAGCAGCCAACTCTTTACAGATACGCAGTATTTT.

J is TRBJ1-5 and V is TRBV5-1; TRBD1 might be the D (5 bases). CDR1 SGHRS and CDR2 YFSETQ come from the germline V gene. Between the trimmed V and J ends, which lost 4 bases and 8 bases, there was a span of 16 bases. The CDR3 covers 14 residues. The CDR3 reads CASSVDGGLEPQHF. The CDR3 DNA reads TGCGCCAGCAGCGTGGACGGGGGATTGGAGCCCCAGCATTTT. Together with reference TRBV5-1 and TRBJ1-5, the CDR3 gives the full variable domain: KAGVTQTPRYLIKTRGQQVTLSCSPISGHRSVSWYQQTPGQGLQFLFEYFSETQRNKGNFPGRFSGRQFSNSRSEMNVSTLELGDSALYLCASSVDGGLEPQHFGDGTRLSIL.

CDR3 residues: CASSQRGTAKNQPQHF. For the CDR3, the DNA is TGTGCCAGCAGCCAAAGGGGGACAGCAAAAAATCAGCCCCAGCATTTT. The chain recombines TRBV7-8 with TRBJ1-5; TRBD1 matches at 7 bases. V shed 5 bases, J shed 4 bases, and the junction held 11 bases outside the gene matches. Per germline, CDR1 SGHVS and CDR2 FQNEAQ. CDR3 length: 16 residues. The whole variable domain, remainder taken from reference TRBV7-8 and TRBJ1-5, is GAGVSQSPRYKVAKRGQDVALRCDPISGHVSLFWYQQALGQGPEFLTYFQNEAQLDKSGLPSDRFFAERPEGSVSTLKIQRTQQEDSAVYLCASSQRGTAKNQPQHFGDGTRLSIL.

This chain uses TRBV6-2 or TRBV6-3 with TRBJ2-1, with a tentative D call TRBD2 (6 bases). Trimming pared 5 bases from V and 8 bases from J, leaving 22 bases between. CDR3 length equals 16 residues. Germline V lookup: CDR1 MNHEY, CDR2 SVGEGT. This chain's CDR3 is CASSTPARESVYEQFF. For the CDR3, the DNA is TGTGCCAGCAGTACCCCAGCCCGGGAGAGTGTCTATGAGCAGTTCTTC.

This clonotype was counted only a few times. V and J are TRBV29-1 and TRBJ1-2; D not certain. This CDR3 comprises 18 residues. Trimming removed 0 bases at V and 0 bases at J, with 20 bases between. The germline V gene encodes CDR1 SQVTM and CDR2 ANQGSEA. The CDR3 protein is CSVEEATLSPLPNYGYTF. The CDR3 coding sequence is TGCAGCGTTGAAGAGGCAACCCTATCCCCCTTACCTAACTATGGCTACACCTTC.

V and J are TRBV3-1 and TRBJ1-2; the match to TRBD1 covers 8 bases. Per the germline V gene, CDR1 is LGHDT and CDR2 is YNNKEL (reference sequence). The CDR3 consists of 12 residues. The trim removed 11 bases at V and 8 bases at J, leaving 10 bases unmatched. The CDR3 bases are TGTGCCGCTCGACTCCCAGGGGGCGGCTACACCTTC. It codes for CAARLPGGGYTF.

Points on this clonotype: The junction departs from the called germline gene at one end, perhaps through a read error. The chain couples TRBV12-3 or TRBV12-4 to TRBJ2-5; D is undetermined. This CDR3 has 11 amino acids. The CDR3 nucleotides read TGTGCCAGCAGTTTGGTAGAGGCCCAGTACTTC. Amino acids: CASSLVEAQYF.

Remarks on this clonotype: One end of the junction fails to match germline, which may point to a read error. This chain links TRBV7-2 with TRBJ1-5; D unclear. Per the germline V gene, CDR1 is SGHTA and CDR2 is FQGNSA. This CDR3 is 14 amino acids long. CDR3 in amino acids: CAGSAGGINQPQHF. In DNA form, the CDR3 reads TGTGCCGGCAGCGCGGGAGGGATAAATCAGCCCCAGCATTTT.

The table lists this clonotype with a few counts. The genes are TRBV6-5 and TRBJ1-4, with D tentatively TRBD1 (6 bases). Germline-derived CDR1 and CDR2 are MNHEY and SVGAGI. The CDR3 spans 16 residues. V lost 0 bases to trimming and J lost 7 bases, with 15 bases between them. DNA of the CDR3: TGTGCCAGCAGTTACTCGATAGGAGGGGGGAGTGAAAAACTGTTTTTT. It yields the protein CASSYSIGGGSEKLFF.

This rearrangement joins TRBV6-6 to TRBJ1-2; possible D gene TRBD1, 5 bases. The CDR3 is 14 amino acids. CDR1 and CDR2 from the germline V gene are MNHNY and SVGAGI (reference sequence). V lost 6 bases, J lost 1 base, and 12 bases lay in between. The CDR3 DNA sequence: TGTGCCAGCAGGGCGGGACCGCTTAACTATGGCTACACCTTC. This gives the protein CASRAGPLNYGYTF.

The chain joins TRBV20-1 to TRBJ1-5; D gene uncertain. Between the trimmed V and J ends, which lost 1 base and 0 bases, there was a span of 10 bases. Germline V lookup: CDR1 DFQATT, CDR2 SNEGSKA (reference sequence). There are 15 residues in the CDR3. DNA of the CDR3: TGCAGTGCTAGAGCCGGCGGGAGTAGCAATCAGCCCCAGCATTTT. The encoded protein is CSARAGGSSNQPQHF.

This clonotype was counted only a few times. The chain employs TRBV5-1 and TRBJ2-5, with D tentatively TRBD2 (5 bases). CDR3 length equals 17 residues. V was clipped by 1 base and J by 4 bases, with 20 bases between them. The germline V gene encodes CDR1 SGHRS and CDR2 YFSETQ. Here the CDR3 reads CASSLKLESAPGETQYF. CDR3 DNA sequence: TGCGCCAGCAGCTTGAAACTAGAGAGTGCCCCTGGAGAGACCCAGTACTTC.

Only a few counts were recorded for this clonotype. This chain uses TRBV14 with TRBJ2-7; no reliable D call. The CDR3 consists of 15 residues. Germline loops: CDR1 SGHDN, CDR2 FVKESK. Trimming took 1 base from V and 3 from J, leaving 13 bases between them. CDR3 residues: CASSQVVRRYYEQYF. DNA for the CDR3: TGTGCCAGCAGCCAAGTTGTCAGACGTTACTACGAGCAGTACTTC. The full variable domain, in which reference TRBV14 and TRBJ2-7 provide the parts outside the CDR3, is EAGVTQFPSHSVIEKGQTVTLRCDPISGHDNLYWYRRVMGKEIKFLLHFVKESKQDESGMPNNRFLAERTGGTYSTLKVQPAELEDSGVYFCASSQVVRRYYEQYFGPGTRLTVT.

This clonotype came up a few times. The V call is TRBV4-2, the J call TRBJ1-2, with D possibly TRBD1 on 5 matching bases. The CDR3 contains 17 residues. Germline V gene lookup returns CDR1 LGHNA and CDR2 YNFKEQ. Trimming removed 3 bases at V and 1 base at J, with 18 bases between. The CDR3 loop reads CASSHPPAREGNYGYTF. In DNA, the CDR3 is TGTGCCAGCAGCCATCCCCCGGCCAGGGAAGGTAACTATGGCTACACCTTC.

This clonotype appeared a few times. The rearrangement uses TRBV12-3 or TRBV12-4 and TRBJ2-2; D is unclear. CDR3 length equals 13 residues. V was cut by 10 bases and J by 0 bases, with 9 bases left in between. Here the CDR3 DNA reads TGTGCCACTTTCGTGTCGAACACCGGGGAGCTGTTTTTT. It encodes CATFVSNTGELFF.

The V gene is TRBV7-9, the J gene TRBJ2-5; D perhaps matches TRBD1 (6 bases). V was cut by 5 bases and J by 11 bases, with 39 bases left in between. The CDR3 loop spans 20 amino acids. Germline V CDR1 and CDR2: SEHNR, FQNEAQ (reference sequence). CDR3 amino acids: CASSRLFSRKTGTKTNEQYF. In DNA form, the CDR3 reads TGTGCCAGCAGCCGCCTTTTCTCTAGAAAAACCGGGACAAAGACTAATGAGCAGTACTTC.

This clonotype came up a few times. The chain couples TRBV11-1 to TRBJ1-2; unclear D gene. The length of the CDR3 is 12 residues. Germline CDR1 is SGHAT and CDR2 is FQDESV (reference sequence). Trimming left V 3 bases short and J 4 bases short, with 6 bases between. The CDR3 loop reads CASSFDGYGYTF. The CDR3 nucleotides read TGTGCCAGCAGCTTTGACGGCTATGGCTACACCTTC.

The chain combines TRBV7-8 with TRBJ1-2; no reliable D call. CDR3 length equals 15 residues. CDR1 SGHVS and CDR2 FQNEAQ come from the germline V gene. Deletions cut 0 bases from V and 0 bases from J, with 8 bases between. The chain's CDR3 is CASSLANTANYGYTF. CDR3 DNA: TGTGCCAGCAGCTTAGCGAACACCGCTAACTATGGCTACACCTTC.

V is TRBV6-2 or TRBV6-3 and J is TRBJ1-2; 7 nucleotides agree with TRBD1. The CDR3 extends over 16 amino acids. The germline V gene has CDR1 MNHEY and CDR2 SVGEGT. V shed 0 bases and J 3 bases; nucleotides not matched to a gene: 7. The CDR3 here is CASSYSERGLDYGYTF. The CDR3 DNA sequence: TGTGCCAGCAGTTACTCCGAAAGGGGGCTGGACTATGGCTACACCTTC.

This rearrangement joins TRBV6-2 or TRBV6-3 to TRBJ1-2; no clear D gene. Germline CDR1 and CDR2: MNHEY and SVGEGT. Trimming pared 2 bases from V and 11 bases from J, leaving 9 bases between. The CDR3 sequence is 11 residues long. The CDR3 loop is CASSYLFGYTF. The CDR3 DNA reads as TGTGCCAGCAGTTACCTCTTCGGTTACACCTTC.

The chain is built from TRBV9 and TRBJ2-3; D gene ambiguous. V lost 0 bases to trimming and J lost 3 bases, with 14 bases between them. The germline V gene encodes CDR1 SGDLS and CDR2 YYNGEE. The CDR3 is 16 amino acids. The CDR3 coding sequence is TGTGCCAGCAGCGTAGCCCTAGGGATAGGAACAGATACGCAGTATTTT. It specifies CASSVALGIGTDTQYF.

This clonotype showed up just a few times. This rearrangement joins TRBV4-1 to TRBJ1-5, with D possibly being TRBD1 (5 bases). The CDR3 length is 15 residues. The germline gives CDR1 MGHRA, CDR2 YSYEKL. Trimming shortened V by 2 bases and J by 5 bases, and 13 bases separated the two germline ends. CDR3 in DNA: TGCGCCAGCAGCCAAAACCAGGGATTGGATCAGCCCCAGCATTTT. Its protein is CASSQNQGLDQPQHF.

This clonotype was seen more than once but under ten times. The chain uses TRBV4-3 and TRBJ1-2, with a weak D call TRBD1 (5 bases). V dropped 1 base and J dropped 2 bases, with 11 bases sitting between them. This CDR3 region has 15 residues. CDR1 LGHNA and CDR2 YSLEER come from the germline V gene. CDR3 DNA: TGCGCCAGCAGCCAAGGAAATCACAGGAACTATGGCTACACCTTC. Translation: CASSQGNHRNYGYTF.

This clonotype was counted only a few times. The V gene is TRBV5-1, the J gene TRBJ2-4, with 8 positions matching TRBD1. CDR3 length equals 15 residues. Germline-derived CDR1 and CDR2 are SGHRS and YFSETQ. V shed 4 bases and J 6 bases; nucleotides not matched to a gene: 9. The CDR3 spells CASSGSTGAANIQYF. The CDR3 DNA is TGCGCCAGCAGCGGGTCGACAGGGGCTGCAAACATTCAGTACTTC.